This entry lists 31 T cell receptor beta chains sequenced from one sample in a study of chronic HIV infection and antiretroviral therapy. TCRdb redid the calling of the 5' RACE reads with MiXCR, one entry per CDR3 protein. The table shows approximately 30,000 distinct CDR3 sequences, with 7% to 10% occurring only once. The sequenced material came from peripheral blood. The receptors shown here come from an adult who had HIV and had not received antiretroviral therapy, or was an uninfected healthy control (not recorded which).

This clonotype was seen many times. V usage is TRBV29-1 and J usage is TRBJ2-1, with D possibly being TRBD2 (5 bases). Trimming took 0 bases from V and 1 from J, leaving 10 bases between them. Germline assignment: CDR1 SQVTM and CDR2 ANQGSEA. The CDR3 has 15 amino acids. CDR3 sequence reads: CSVEDQRVSYNEQFF. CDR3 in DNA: TGCAGCGTTGAAGATCAGAGGGTATCCTACAATGAGCAGTTCTTC.

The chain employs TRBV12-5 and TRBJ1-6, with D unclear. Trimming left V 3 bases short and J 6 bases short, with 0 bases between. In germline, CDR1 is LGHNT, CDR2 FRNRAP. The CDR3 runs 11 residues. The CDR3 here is CASGFNSPLHF. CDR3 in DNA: TGTGCTAGTGGTTTTAATTCACCCCTCCACTTT.

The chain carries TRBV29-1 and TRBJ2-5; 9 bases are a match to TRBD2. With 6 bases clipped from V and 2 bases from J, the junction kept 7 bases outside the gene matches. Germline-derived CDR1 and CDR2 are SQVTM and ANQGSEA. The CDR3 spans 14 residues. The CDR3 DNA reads TGCAGCGTCAAAGGACTAGCGCCGCAAGAGACCCAGTACTTC. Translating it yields CSVKGLAPQETQYF.

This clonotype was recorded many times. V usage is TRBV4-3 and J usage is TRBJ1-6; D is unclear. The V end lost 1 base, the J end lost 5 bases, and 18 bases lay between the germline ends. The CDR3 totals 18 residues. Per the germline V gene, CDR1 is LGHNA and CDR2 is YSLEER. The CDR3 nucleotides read TGCGCCAGCAGCCAAGGTGTCGGACCTCGTATCGATAATTCACCCCTCCACTTT. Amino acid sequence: CASSQGVGPRIDNSPLHF.

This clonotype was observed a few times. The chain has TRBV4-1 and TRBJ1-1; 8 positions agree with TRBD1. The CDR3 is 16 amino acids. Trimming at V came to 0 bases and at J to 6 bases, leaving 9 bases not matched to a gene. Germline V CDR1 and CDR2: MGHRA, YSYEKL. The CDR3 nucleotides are TGCGCCAGCAGCCAAGAGAGGGCAGGGGGCCTTCCTGAAGCTTTCTTT. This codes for CASSQERAGGLPEAFF.

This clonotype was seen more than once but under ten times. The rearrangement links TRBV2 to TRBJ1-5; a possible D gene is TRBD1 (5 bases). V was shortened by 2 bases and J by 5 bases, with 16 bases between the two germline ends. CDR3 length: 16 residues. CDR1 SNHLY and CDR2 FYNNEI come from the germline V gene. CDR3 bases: TGTGCCAGCAGTGAAATGTGGAGGGGAGTGGATCAGCCCCAGCATTTT. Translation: CASSEMWRGVDQPQHF.

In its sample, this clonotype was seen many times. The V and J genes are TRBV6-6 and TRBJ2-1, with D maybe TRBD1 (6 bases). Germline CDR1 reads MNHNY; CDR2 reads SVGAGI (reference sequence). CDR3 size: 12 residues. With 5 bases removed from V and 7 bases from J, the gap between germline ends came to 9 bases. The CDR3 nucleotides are TGTGCCAGCAGTCACAGGGTAAATGAGCAGTTCTTC. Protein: CASSHRVNEQFF.

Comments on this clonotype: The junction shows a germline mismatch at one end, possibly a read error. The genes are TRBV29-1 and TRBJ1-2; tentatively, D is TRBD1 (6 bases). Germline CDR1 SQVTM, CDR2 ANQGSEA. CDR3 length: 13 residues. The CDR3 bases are TGCAGCGTTGAAGGTGGACAGTGGAATGGCGACACCTTC. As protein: CSVEGGQWNGDTF.

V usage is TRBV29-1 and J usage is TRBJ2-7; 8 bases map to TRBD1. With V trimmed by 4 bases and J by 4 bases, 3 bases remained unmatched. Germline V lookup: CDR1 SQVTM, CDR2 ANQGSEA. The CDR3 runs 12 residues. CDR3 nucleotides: TGCAGCGTTGCCGACAGGGGTTACGAGCAGTACTTC. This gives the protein CSVADRGYEQYF.

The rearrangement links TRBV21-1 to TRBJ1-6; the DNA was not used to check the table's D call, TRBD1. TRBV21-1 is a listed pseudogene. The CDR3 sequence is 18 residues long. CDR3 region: CASSKALAGGEYNSPLHF. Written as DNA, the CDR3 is TGTGCCAGCAGCAAAGCGTTGGCAGGGGGCGAGTATAATTCACCCCTCCACTTT.

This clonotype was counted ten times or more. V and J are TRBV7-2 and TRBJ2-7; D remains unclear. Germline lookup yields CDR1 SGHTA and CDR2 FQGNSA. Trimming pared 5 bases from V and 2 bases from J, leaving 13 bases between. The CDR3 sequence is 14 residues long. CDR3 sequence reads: CASSPRTSPYEQYF. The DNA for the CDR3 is TGTGCCAGCAGCCCCCGGACCTCCCCCTACGAGCAGTACTTC.

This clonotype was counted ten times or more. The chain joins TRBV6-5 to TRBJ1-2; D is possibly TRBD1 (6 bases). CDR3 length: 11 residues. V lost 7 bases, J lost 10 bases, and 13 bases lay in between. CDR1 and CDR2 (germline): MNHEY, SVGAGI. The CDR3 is CASIQGSLYTF. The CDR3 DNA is TGTGCCAGCATACAGGGCTCACTCTACACCTTC.

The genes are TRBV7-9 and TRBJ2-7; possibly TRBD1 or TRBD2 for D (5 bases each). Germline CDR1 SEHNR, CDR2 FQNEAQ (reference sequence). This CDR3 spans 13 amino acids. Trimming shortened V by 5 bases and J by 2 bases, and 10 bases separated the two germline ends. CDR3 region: CASSHPGPYEQYF. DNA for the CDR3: TGTGCCAGCAGCCACCCGGGGCCCTACGAGCAGTACTTC.

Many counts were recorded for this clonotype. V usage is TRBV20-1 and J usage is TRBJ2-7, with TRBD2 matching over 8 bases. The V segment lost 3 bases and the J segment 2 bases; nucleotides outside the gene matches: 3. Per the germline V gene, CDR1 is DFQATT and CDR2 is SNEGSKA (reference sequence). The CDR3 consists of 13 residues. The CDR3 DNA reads TGCAGTGCTAGCACCGGGAGGGCCTACGAGCAGTACTTC. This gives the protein CSASTGRAYEQYF.

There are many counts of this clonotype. CDR3 residues: CASSEVSTQYF. CDR3 sequence (DNA): TGTGCCAGCAGTGAAGTCTCTACGCAGTATTTT. The genes are TRBV2 and TRBJ2-3; unclear D gene. The CDR3 contains 11 residues. Germline V gene data show CDR1 as SNHLY and CDR2 as FYNNEI. V lost 1 base and J 8 bases, leaving 4 bases between the germline ends.

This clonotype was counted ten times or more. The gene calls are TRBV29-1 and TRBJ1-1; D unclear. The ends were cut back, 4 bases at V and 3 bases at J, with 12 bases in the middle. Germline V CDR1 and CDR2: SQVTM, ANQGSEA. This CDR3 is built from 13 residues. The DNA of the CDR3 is TGCAGCGTTGTCCCCCAGTGGGACACTGAAGCTTTCTTT. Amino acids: CSVVPQWDTEAFF.

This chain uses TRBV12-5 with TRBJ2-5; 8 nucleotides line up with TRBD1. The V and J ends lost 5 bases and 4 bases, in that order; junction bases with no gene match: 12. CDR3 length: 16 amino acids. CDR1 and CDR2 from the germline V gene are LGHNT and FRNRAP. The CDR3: CASGGLGDRGLETQYF. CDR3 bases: TGTGCTAGTGGTGGGCTGGGCGACAGGGGATTAGAGACCCAGTACTTC.

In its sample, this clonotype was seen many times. This CDR3 reads CASSVGRLNEQFF. The CDR3 region has the DNA TGTGCCAGCAGCGTAGGCAGGTTAAATGAGCAGTTCTTC. V and J are TRBV9 and TRBJ2-1; D ambiguous. Between the trimmed V and J ends, which lost 0 bases and 7 bases, there was a span of 8 bases. The CDR3 has 13 residues. The V gene's germline CDR1 is SGDLS and CDR2 YYNGEE. The whole variable domain, filled in from reference TRBV9 and TRBJ2-1, reads DSGVTQTPKHLITATGQRVTLRCSPRSGDLSVYWYQQSLDQGLQFLIQYYNGEERAKGNILERFSAQQFPDLHSELNLSSLELGDSALYFCASSVGRLNEQFFGPGTRLTVL.

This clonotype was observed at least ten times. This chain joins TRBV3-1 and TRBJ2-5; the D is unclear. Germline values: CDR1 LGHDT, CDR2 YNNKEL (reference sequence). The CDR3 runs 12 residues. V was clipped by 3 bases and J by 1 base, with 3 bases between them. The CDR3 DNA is TGTGCCAGCAGCCATCTCCAAGAGACCCAGTACTTC. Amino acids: CASSHLQETQYF.

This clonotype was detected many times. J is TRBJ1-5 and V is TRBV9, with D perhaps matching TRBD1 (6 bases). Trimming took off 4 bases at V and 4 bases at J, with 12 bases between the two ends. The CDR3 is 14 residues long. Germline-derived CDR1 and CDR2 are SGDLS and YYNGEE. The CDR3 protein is CASSPSTGNQPQHF. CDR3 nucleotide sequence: TGTGCCAGCAGCCCGTCGACAGGAAATCAGCCCCAGCATTTT.

The CDR3 is CAIRRGDRSGSGYTF. CDR3 nucleotide sequence: TGTGCCATCAGGAGGGGCGACAGGTCAGGCTCTGGCTACACCTTC. The V gene is TRBV10-3, the J gene TRBJ1-2; a possible D gene is TRBD1 (6 bases). The V gene's germline CDR1 is ENHRY and CDR2 SYGVKD. V lost 6 bases and J lost 7, with 21 bases in between. The CDR3 totals 15 residues.

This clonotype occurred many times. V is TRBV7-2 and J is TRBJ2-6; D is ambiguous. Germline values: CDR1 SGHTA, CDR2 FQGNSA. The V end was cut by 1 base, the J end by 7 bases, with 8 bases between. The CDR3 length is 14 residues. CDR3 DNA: TGTGCCAGCAGCTTAGGAGACCCTGCCAACGTCCTGACTTTC. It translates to CASSLGDPANVLTF. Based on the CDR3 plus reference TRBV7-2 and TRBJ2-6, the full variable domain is GAGVSQSPSNKVTEKGKDVELRCDPISGHTALYWYRQSLGQGLEFLIYFQGNSAPDKSGLPSDRFSAERTGGSVSTLTIQRTQQEDSAVYLCASSLGDPANVLTFGAGSRLTVL.

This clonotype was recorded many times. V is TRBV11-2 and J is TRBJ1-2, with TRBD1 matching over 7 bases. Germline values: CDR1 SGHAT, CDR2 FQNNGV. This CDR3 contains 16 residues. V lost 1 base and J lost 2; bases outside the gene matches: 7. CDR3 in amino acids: CASSLAAGGWNYGYTF. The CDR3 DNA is TGTGCCAGCAGCTTAGCGGCAGGGGGATGGAACTATGGCTACACCTTC.

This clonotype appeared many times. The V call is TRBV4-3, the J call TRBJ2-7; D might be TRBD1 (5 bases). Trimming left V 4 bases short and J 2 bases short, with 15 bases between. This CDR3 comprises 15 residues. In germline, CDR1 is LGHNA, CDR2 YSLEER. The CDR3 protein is CASSLGPTGPYEQYF. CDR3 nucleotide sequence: TGCGCCAGCAGCCTCGGACCTACAGGCCCCTACGAGCAGTACTTC.

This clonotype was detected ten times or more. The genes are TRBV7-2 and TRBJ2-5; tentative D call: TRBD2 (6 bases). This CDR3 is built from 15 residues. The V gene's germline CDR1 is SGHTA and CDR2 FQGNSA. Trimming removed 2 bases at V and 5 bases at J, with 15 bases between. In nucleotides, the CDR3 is TGTGCCAGCAGCTTACAGCGATCGGGGAGGGAGACCCAGTACTTC. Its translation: CASSLQRSGRETQYF.

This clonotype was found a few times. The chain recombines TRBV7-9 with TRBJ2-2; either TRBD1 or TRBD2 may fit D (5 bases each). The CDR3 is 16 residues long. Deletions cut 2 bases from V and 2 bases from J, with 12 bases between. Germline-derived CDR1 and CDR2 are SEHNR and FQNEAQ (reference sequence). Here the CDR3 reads CASSLPGTVNTGELFF. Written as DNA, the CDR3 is TGTGCCAGCAGCTTACCCGGGACGGTAAACACCGGGGAGCTGTTTTTT.

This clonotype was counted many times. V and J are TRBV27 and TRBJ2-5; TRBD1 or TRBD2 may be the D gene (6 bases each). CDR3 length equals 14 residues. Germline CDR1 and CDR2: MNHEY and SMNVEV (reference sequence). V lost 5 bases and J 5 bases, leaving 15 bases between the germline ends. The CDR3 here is CASSISQGGETQYF. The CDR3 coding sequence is TGTGCCAGCAGTATCTCACAGGGAGGTGAGACCCAGTACTTC.

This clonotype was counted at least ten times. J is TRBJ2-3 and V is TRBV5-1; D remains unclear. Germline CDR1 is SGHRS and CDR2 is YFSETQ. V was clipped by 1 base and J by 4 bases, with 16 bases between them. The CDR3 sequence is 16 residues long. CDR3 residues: CASSLQSRNRADTQYF. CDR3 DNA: TGCGCCAGCAGCTTGCAGAGCAGGAATAGGGCAGATACGCAGTATTTT. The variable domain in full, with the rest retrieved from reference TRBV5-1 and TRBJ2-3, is KAGVTQTPRYLIKTRGQQVTLSCSPISGHRSVSWYQQTPGQGLQFLFEYFSETQRNKGNFPGRFSGRQFSNSRSEMNVSTLELGDSALYLCASSLQSRNRADTQYFGPGTRLTVL.

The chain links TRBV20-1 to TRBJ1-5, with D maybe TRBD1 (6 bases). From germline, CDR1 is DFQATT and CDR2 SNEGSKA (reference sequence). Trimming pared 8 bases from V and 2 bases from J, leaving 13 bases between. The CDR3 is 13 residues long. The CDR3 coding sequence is TGCAGTATTGCAGGGGCACGCAATCAGCCCCAGCATTTT. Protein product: CSIAGARNQPQHF.

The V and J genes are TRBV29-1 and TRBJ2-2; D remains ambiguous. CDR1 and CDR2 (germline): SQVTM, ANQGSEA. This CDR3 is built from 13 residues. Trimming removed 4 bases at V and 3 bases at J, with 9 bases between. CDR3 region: CSVVGQYTGELFF. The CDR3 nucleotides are TGCAGCGTTGTCGGGCAGTACACCGGGGAGCTGTTTTTT.

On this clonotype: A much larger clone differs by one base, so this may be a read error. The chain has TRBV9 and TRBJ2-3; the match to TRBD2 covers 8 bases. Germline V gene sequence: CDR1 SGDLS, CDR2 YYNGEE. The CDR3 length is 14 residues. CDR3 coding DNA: TGTGTCAGCAGCGGGAGCGGGGGAGGAGATACGCAGTATTTT. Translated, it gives CVSSGSGGGDTQYF.